The next 4 T cell receptor beta chains were all read from a single sample in a study of shared clonotypes between healthy human individuals. Profiling relied on immunoSEQ multiplex PCR, and the TCRdb table lists in-frame clones only, not all of them. In the table there are under 2,500,000 clones, approximately 96% of which are singletons. The specimen sequenced was naive CD4+ T cells sorted from blood. Subset noted: CD45RA+ positively selected. The origin of the receptors is a man between 18 and 29 years old in good health.

Regarding this clone: Additional DNA sequences in this sample encode the identical CDR3. The chain uses TRBV9 and TRBJ1-1, with D unresolved. The CDR3 has 13 amino acids. CDR1 is SGDLS and CDR2 is YYNGEE in the germline V gene. Deletions cut 0 bases from V and 2 bases from J, with 5 bases between. DNA of the CDR3: TGTGCCAGCAGCGTAGGTCGAAACACTGAAGCTTTCTTT. Translating gives CASSVGRNTEAFF.

The chain uses TRBV5-1 and TRBJ2-5, with TRBD1 identical over 10 bases. J was trimmed by 5 bases and V by 1 base; bases with no gene match: 5. Germline lookup yields CDR1 SGHRS and CDR2 YFSETQ. The CDR3 runs to 15 residues. The CDR3, as DNA: TGCGCCAGCAGCTTGATGGGACAGGGGACGGAGACCCAGTACTTC. This encodes CASSLMGQGTETQYF.

The V call is TRBV30, the J call TRBJ2-2; the D gene could be TRBD1 or TRBD2 (5 bases each). Germline CDR1 is GTSNPN and CDR2 is SVGIG (reference sequence). CDR3 size: 11 residues. V was trimmed by 8 bases and J by 4 bases, leaving 8 bases between them. CDR3 DNA sequence: TGTGCCGGGGACCTCACCGGGGAGCTGTTTTTT. It specifies CAGDLTGELFF.

Worth noting for this clone: Other nucleotide sequences in the sample specify the same CDR3. This rearrangement joins TRBV10-3 to TRBJ1-2; tentatively, D is TRBD1 (5 bases). CDR1 ENHRY and CDR2 SYGVKD come from the germline V gene. V was shortened by 0 bases and J by 6 bases, with 8 bases between the two germline ends. The CDR3 has 13 residues. This CDR3 is CAISESGGHGYTF. The CDR3 nucleotides read TGTGCCATCAGTGAGTCGGGGGGACATGGCTACACCTTC.